This entry describes one TCR beta chain. What it recognizes is unknown. The sample originates from a study of lymphopenia after photon versus proton radiotherapy. Study findings and constraints: Authors raise, but do not show, better survival with proton therapy. Under photons, naive T cells and diversity fell while effector/memory populations rose. Post-nadir TCR diversity decline inversely tracked overall survival among those who died.

The method was immunoSEQ multiplex PCR; TCRdb's version includes in-frame clones alone and lacks a portion of them. The sample holds 150,000 to 200,000 clones, more than 85% seen once. The CDR3 runs 19 residues. Unmatched junction bases numbered 15, after V lost 4 bases and J lost 5 bases. CDR1 and CDR2 from the germline V gene are MGHRA and YSYEKL. This rearrangement joins TRBV4-1 to TRBJ1-5, with TRBD1 identical over 12 bases. The clonotype comes from a man between 45 and 60 years old with gastric cancer. The input for sequencing was peripheral blood, taken from a patient treated with photon-based radiotherapy. The CDR3 loop reads CASSLLRSGTGGVDQPQHF. CDR3 coding DNA: TGCGCCAGCAGCCTCCTTAGATCCGGGACAGGGGGCGTAGATCAGCCCCAGCATTTT.